The 14 T cell receptor beta chains given below trace back to one sample, sequenced in a study of human T cells and chemical hapten exposure. RNA extraction used unfractionated whole blood as the source of total RNA. Via MiXCR, TCRdb re-called the 5' RACE reads, giving one row per CDR3 protein. The sample lists fewer than 150,000 distinct CDR3 sequences; approximately 20% were seen once. These receptor sequences come from a human donor in good health.

This clonotype was counted only a few times. The chain has TRBV15 and TRBJ2-1; no definite D call. This CDR3 is built from 12 residues. Trimming stripped 3 bases from V and 7 bases from J, with 7 bases between. The V gene's germline CDR1 is LNHNV and CDR2 YYDKDF (reference sequence). The CDR3 DNA reads as TGTGCCACCAGCAGCTTTAAGAATGAGCAGTTCTTC. This gives the protein CATSSFKNEQFF.

The sample holds one count of this clonotype. The chain carries TRBV7-3 and TRBJ1-1; possibly TRBD1 for D (6 bases). V lost 5 bases and J 6 bases, leaving 16 bases between the germline ends. The CDR3 has 14 residues. Looked up from germline, CDR1 is SGHTA and CDR2 is FQGTGA. The CDR3 DNA follows: TGTGCCAGCAGCCTGAGGGGGAGCGGCTCTGAAGCTTTCTTT. It specifies CASSLRGSGSEAFF.

This clonotype turned up a few times. The gene calls are TRBV29-1 and TRBJ2-1; the match to TRBD2 covers 10 bases. The trim removed 8 bases at V and 4 bases at J, leaving 8 bases unmatched. This CDR3 comprises 14 residues. Per germline, CDR1 SQVTM and CDR2 ANQGSEA. CDR3: CSSSTSGIYNEQFF. The CDR3 DNA sequence: TGCAGCTCCTCTACTAGCGGGATTTACAATGAGCAGTTCTTC.

This rearrangement joins TRBV20-1 to TRBJ2-1; tentative D call: TRBD2 (5 bases). Germline-derived CDR1 and CDR2 are DFQATT and SNEGSKA (reference sequence). Trimming stripped 2 bases from V and 1 base from J, with 12 bases between. The CDR3 runs to 15 residues. CDR3 in DNA: TGCAGTGCTAGACTTGGGAGTTGGTCCTACAATGAGCAGTTCTTC. It translates to CSARLGSWSYNEQFF.

This chain connects TRBV6-5 to TRBJ2-7, with a tentative D call TRBD1 (6 bases). The CDR3 runs 16 residues. Germline CDR1 and CDR2: MNHEY and SVGAGI. The germline V and J ends were trimmed by 2 bases and 5 bases, with 19 bases remaining between them. CDR3 bases: TGTGCCAGCAGTTACGGGCGGCTAGGGACATTCGACGAGCAGTACTTC. The encoded protein is CASSYGRLGTFDEQYF.

This clonotype occurred a few times. This chain connects TRBV30 to TRBJ2-1; weak D call: TRBD2 (5 bases). The CDR3 spans 13 residues. V was clipped by 2 bases and J by 9 bases, with 14 bases between them. The germline gives CDR1 GTSNPN, CDR2 SVGIG (reference sequence). This chain's CDR3 is CAWSPRSRGEQFF. CDR3 DNA: TGTGCCTGGAGTCCCCGCTCTCGGGGTGAGCAGTTCTTC.

The J gene is TRBJ1-1, the V gene TRBV27; TRBD1 aligns across 11 bases. The CDR3 covers 14 residues. V was pared by 5 bases and J by 11 bases, with 10 bases of the junction left unmatched. Per the germline V gene, CDR1 is MNHEY and CDR2 is SMNVEV (reference sequence). The CDR3 DNA reads TGTGCCAGCAGTCCCCAGGGGACAGGGGGTTGGGCTTTCTTT. Its translation: CASSPQGTGGWAFF.

The V and J genes are TRBV14 and TRBJ2-3, with D possibly matching TRBD2 (6 bases). Germline CDR1 SGHDN, CDR2 FVKESK. There are 16 residues in the CDR3. The ends were cut back, 0 bases at V and 0 bases at J, with 10 bases in the middle. The CDR3 sequence: CASSQEGLSSTDTQYF. The DNA of the CDR3 is TGTGCCAGCAGCCAAGAGGGACTTTCTAGCACAGATACGCAGTATTTT.

CDR3 in amino acids: CASSQVADQPQHF. The CDR3 region has the DNA TGTGCCAGCAGCCAAGTCGCAGATCAGCCCCAGCATTTT. This chain uses TRBV3-1 with TRBJ1-5; no reliable D call. The CDR3 sequence is 13 residues long. V was cut by 1 base and J by 5 bases, with 6 bases left in between. Germline V gene lookup returns CDR1 LGHDT and CDR2 YNNKEL (reference sequence).

There are a few counts of this clonotype. This chain uses TRBV28 with TRBJ2-7; a weak D match, TRBD2 (6 bases). Germline assignment: CDR1 MDHEN and CDR2 SYDVKM. V lost 2 bases, J lost 2 bases, and 13 bases lay in between. The CDR3 spans 15 residues. This CDR3 reads CASSLSGRATYEQYF. CDR3 DNA: TGTGCCAGCAGTTTAAGCGGGCGTGCTACCTACGAGCAGTACTTC.

The chain carries TRBV29-1 and TRBJ2-2; 10 bases agree with TRBD2. Trimming at V came to 7 bases and at J to 0 bases, leaving 5 bases not matched to a gene. This CDR3 region has 15 residues. Germline assignment: CDR1 SQVTM and CDR2 ANQGSEA. CDR3 protein: CSASSGSSNTGELFF. CDR3 coding DNA: TGCAGCGCATCTAGCGGGAGCTCGAACACCGGGGAGCTGTTTTTT.

V usage is TRBV7-9 and J usage is TRBJ2-2, with a tentative D call TRBD2 (5 bases). There are 18 residues in the CDR3. The V end was cut by 2 bases, the J end by 8 bases, with 24 bases between. Germline loops: CDR1 SEHNR, CDR2 FQNEAQ (reference sequence). CDR3: CASSLPGPTGPEGGELFF. In nucleotides, the CDR3 is TGTGCCAGCAGCTTACCGGGCCCCACCGGTCCCGAGGGAGGGGAGCTGTTTTTT.

This clonotype came up a few times. The J gene is TRBJ1-1, the V gene TRBV4-2; no clear D. This CDR3 contains 16 residues. V lost 0 bases, J lost 1 base, and 12 bases lay in between. In germline, CDR1 is LGHNA, CDR2 YNFKEQ. The CDR3 spells CASSQDYGRENTEAFF. The CDR3 DNA reads TGTGCCAGCAGCCAAGATTACGGACGCGAGAACACTGAAGCTTTCTTT.

This clonotype has more than one count but fewer than ten. The CDR3 DNA sequence: TGCGCCAGCAGCTTTGGAACAGGGAGGGACACTGAAGCTTTCTTT. Protein: CASSFGTGRDTEAFF. The V gene is TRBV5-1, the J gene TRBJ1-1, with TRBD1 as a possible D gene (6 bases). Trimming pared 2 bases from V and 3 bases from J, leaving 14 bases between. This CDR3 has 15 residues. The germline V gene has CDR1 SGHRS and CDR2 YFSETQ.